Following are 11 T cell receptor beta chains from one sample sequenced in a study of T cell repertoires in cytomegalovirus infection. No antigen has been identified for these receptors. Via MiXCR, TCRdb re-called the reads, giving one row per CDR3 protein. The data hold some 590,000 distinct CDR3 sequences, with about 39% observed a single time. The material sequenced was cultured PBMCs, taken from culture after CMV antigen stimulation. Receptors were obtained from a human donor in good health (CMV status not recorded). Some clones in this sample may be carry-over from other donors' samples.

This clonotype was counted a single time. The J gene is TRBJ2-3, the V gene TRBV20-1, with D tentatively TRBD1 or TRBD2 (5 bases each). The CDR3 totals 13 residues. Per germline, CDR1 DFQATT and CDR2 SNEGSKA (reference sequence). CDR3 DNA: TGCAGCGCTCCGGGACGTAGCACAGATACGCAGTATTTT. Protein sequence: CSAPGRSTDTQYF.

The chain is built from TRBV9 and TRBJ2-5; D remains unclear. Germline values: CDR1 SGDLS, CDR2 YYNGEE. V lost 4 bases to trimming and J lost 0 bases, with 7 bases between them. The CDR3 has 13 amino acids. Here the CDR3 DNA reads TGTGCCAGCAGCCGACTGGACCAAGAGACCCAGTACTTC. Its protein is CASSRLDQETQYF. Filled out from reference TRBV9 and TRBJ2-5, the complete variable domain reads DSGVTQTPKHLITATGQRVTLRCSPRSGDLSVYWYQQSLDQGLQFLIQYYNGEERAKGNILERFSAQQFPDLHSELNLSSLELGDSALYFCASSRLDQETQYFGPGTRLLVL.

The chain carries TRBV7-2 and TRBJ1-6, with D unclear. The CDR3 contains 15 residues. The V gene's germline CDR1 is SGHTA and CDR2 FQGNSA. V was trimmed by 3 bases and J by 1 base, leaving 7 bases between them. CDR3: CASSFWRSYNSPLHF. The CDR3 bases are TGTGCCAGCAGCTTCTGGAGGTCCTATAATTCACCCCTCCACTTT.

The chain employs TRBV7-2 and TRBJ2-3; possible D gene TRBD2, 6 bases. The V gene's germline CDR1 is SGHTA and CDR2 FQGNSA. The CDR3 is 17 residues long. V lost 1 base, J lost 2 bases, and 16 bases lay in between. This CDR3 is CASSLEPRRDVTDTQYF. Here the CDR3 DNA reads TGTGCCAGCAGCTTAGAACCCCGGCGGGACGTCACAGATACGCAGTATTTT.

The chain couples TRBV7-2 to TRBJ2-1; a weak D match, TRBD2 (5 bases). Trimming removed 3 bases at V and 4 bases at J, with 10 bases between. The CDR3 totals 14 residues. CDR1 and CDR2 (germline): SGHTA, FQGNSA. The CDR3: CASSFPGIYNEQFF. The CDR3 DNA sequence: TGTGCCAGCAGCTTCCCCGGGATATACAATGAGCAGTTCTTC.

The CDR3 sequence is CSATGQGVASGANVLTF. DNA for the CDR3: TGCAGTGCTACAGGACAGGGGGTGGCCTCGGGGGCCAACGTCCTGACTTTC. This chain uses TRBV20-1 with TRBJ2-6; 10 bases agree with TRBD1. This CDR3 has 17 residues. The V gene's germline CDR1 is DFQATT and CDR2 SNEGSKA (reference sequence). J was trimmed by 4 bases and V by 4 bases; bases with no gene match: 10.

This chain links TRBV6-5 with TRBJ2-7; the match to TRBD1 covers 10 bases. CDR3 length: 14 residues. Germline CDR1 MNHEY, CDR2 SVGAGI. J gave up 4 bases and V 6 bases, and 6 bases lay outside the gene matches. The DNA of the CDR3 is TGTGCCAGCAGACTCGGACAGGGGGGTTACGAGCAGTACTTC. Its translation is CASRLGQGGYEQYF.

This chain links TRBV11-2 with TRBJ2-3, with D unresolved. V was pared by 2 bases and J by 5 bases, with 20 bases between. Germline V CDR1 and CDR2: SGHAT, FQNNGV. The CDR3 extends over 17 amino acids. Written as DNA, the CDR3 is TGTGCCAGCAGCTTATTTCCCTCCCCGGAATGGGTAGATACGCAGTATTTT. It is translated as CASSLFPSPEWVDTQYF.

V and J are TRBV20-1 and TRBJ2-5; TRBD2 aligns across 16 bases. Germline trimming cut 6 bases from V and 5 bases from J; bases unmatched to any gene: 9. Germline values: CDR1 DFQATT, CDR2 SNEGSKA (reference sequence). The CDR3 length is 16 residues. CDR3 DNA sequence: TGCAGTGCAACCGGGACTAGCGGGAGGGGGTGGGAGACCCAGTACTTC. Its protein product is CSATGTSGRGWETQYF.

This clonotype was observed a handful of times. The genes are TRBV18 and TRBJ2-1, with D hard to call. The V gene lost 3 bases and the J gene lost 6 bases, with 12 bases spanning the gap. Per the germline V gene, CDR1 is KGHSH and CDR2 is LQKENI. This CDR3 has 14 residues. In DNA form, the CDR3 reads TGTGCCAGCTCACCGTGGGATATAGGCAATGAGCAGTTCTTC. Protein product: CASSPWDIGNEQFF. Full variable domain (outside the CDR3, taken from reference TRBV18 and TRBJ2-1): NAGVMQNPRHLVRRRGQEARLRCSPMKGHSHVYWYRQLPEEGLKFMVYLQKENIIDESGMPKERFSAEFPKEGPSILRIQQVVRGDSAAYFCASSPWDIGNEQFFGPGTRLTVL.

This clonotype showed up just a few times. The chain is built from TRBV7-2 and TRBJ2-5, with 7 bases that match TRBD2. Germline CDR1 SGHTA, CDR2 FQGNSA. This CDR3 is built from 15 residues. V lost 8 bases, J lost 5 bases, and 14 bases stayed unmatched. The CDR3 bases are TGTGCCAGCGGTGCGGGAGTGAGTGGTTATGAGACCCAGTACTTC. It is translated as CASGAGVSGYETQYF.